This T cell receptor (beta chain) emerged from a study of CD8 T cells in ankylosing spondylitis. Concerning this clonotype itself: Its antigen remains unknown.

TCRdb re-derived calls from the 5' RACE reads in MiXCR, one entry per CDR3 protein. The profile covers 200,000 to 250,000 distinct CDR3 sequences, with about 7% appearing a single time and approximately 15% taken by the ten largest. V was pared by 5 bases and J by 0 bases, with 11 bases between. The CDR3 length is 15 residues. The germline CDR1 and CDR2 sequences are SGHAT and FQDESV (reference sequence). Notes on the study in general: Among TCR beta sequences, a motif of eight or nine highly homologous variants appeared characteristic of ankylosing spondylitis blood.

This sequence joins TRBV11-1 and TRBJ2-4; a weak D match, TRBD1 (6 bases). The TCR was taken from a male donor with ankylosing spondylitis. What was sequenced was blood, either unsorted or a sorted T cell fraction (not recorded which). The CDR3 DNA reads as TGTGCCAGCAGCCCCAGGACAGAAGCCAAAAACATTCAGTACTTC. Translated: CASSPRTEAKNIQYF.